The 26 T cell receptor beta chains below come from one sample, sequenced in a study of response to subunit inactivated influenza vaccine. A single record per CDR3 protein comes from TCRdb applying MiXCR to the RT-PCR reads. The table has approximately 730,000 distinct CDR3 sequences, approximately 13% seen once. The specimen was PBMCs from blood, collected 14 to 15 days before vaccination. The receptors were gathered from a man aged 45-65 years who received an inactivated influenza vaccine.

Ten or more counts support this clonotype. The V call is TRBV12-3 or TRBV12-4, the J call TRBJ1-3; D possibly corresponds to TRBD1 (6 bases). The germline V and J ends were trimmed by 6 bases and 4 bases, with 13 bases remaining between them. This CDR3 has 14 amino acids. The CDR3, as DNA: TGTGCCAGCAGGAGTACAGGGACCGGAAACACCATATATTTT. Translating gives CASRSTGTGNTIYF.

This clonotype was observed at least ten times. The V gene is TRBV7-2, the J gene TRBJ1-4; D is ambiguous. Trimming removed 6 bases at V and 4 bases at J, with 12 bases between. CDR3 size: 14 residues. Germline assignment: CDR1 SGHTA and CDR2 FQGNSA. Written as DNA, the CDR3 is TGTGCCAGCAGTGGTGGGCAGTTTAATGAAAAACTGTTTTTT. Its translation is CASSGGQFNEKLFF.

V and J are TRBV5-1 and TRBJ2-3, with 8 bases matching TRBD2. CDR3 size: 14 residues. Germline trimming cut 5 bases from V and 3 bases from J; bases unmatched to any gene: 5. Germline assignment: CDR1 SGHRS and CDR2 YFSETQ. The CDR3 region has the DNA TGCGCCAGCAGTATCATAGCGGGAACAGATACGCAGTATTTT. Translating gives CASSIIAGTDTQYF.

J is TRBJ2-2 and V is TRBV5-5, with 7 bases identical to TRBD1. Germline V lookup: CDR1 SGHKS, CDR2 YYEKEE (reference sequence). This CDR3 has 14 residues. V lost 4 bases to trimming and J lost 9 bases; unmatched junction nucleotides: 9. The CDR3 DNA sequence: TGTGCCAGCAGCCCTCGACAGGGCAGCTGGGAGCTGTTTTTT. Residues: CASSPRQGSWELFF.

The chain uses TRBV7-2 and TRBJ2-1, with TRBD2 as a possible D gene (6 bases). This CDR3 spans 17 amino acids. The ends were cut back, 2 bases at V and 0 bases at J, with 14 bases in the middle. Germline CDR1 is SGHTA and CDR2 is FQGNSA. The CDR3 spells CASSLSRRGVSYNEQFF. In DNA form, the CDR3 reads TGTGCCAGCAGCTTATCTCGGCGCGGGGTCTCCTACAATGAGCAGTTCTTC.

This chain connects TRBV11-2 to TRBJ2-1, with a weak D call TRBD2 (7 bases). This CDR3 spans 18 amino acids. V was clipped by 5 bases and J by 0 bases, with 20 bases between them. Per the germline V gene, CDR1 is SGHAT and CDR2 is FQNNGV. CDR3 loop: CASSLDRGAGVSYNEQFF. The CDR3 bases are TGTGCCAGCAGCCTCGACCGGGGGGCGGGGGTCTCCTACAATGAGCAGTTCTTC.

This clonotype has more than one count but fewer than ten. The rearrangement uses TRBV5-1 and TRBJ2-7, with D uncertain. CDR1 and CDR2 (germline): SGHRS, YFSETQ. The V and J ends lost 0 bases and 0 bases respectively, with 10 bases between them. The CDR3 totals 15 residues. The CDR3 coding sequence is TGCGCCAGCAGCTTGGGTGGAGTCGACTCCTACGAGCAGTACTTC. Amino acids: CASSLGGVDSYEQYF.

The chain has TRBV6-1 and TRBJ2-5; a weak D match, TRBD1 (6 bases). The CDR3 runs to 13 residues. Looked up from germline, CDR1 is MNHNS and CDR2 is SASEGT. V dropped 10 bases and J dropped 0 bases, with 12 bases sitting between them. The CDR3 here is CATGQTNQETQYF. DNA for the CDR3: TGTGCCACCGGACAGACTAACCAAGAGACCCAGTACTTC.

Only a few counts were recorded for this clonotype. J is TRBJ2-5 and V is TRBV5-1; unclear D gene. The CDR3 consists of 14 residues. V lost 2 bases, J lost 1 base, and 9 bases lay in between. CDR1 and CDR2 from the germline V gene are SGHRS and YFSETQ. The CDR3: CASSFANTQETQYF. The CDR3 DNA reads TGCGCCAGCAGCTTCGCGAATACCCAAGAGACCCAGTACTTC.

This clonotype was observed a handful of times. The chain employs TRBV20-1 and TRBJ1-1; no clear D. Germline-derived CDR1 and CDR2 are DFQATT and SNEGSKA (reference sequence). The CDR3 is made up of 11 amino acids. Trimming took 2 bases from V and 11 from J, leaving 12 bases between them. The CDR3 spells CSARTRLGAFF. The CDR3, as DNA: TGCAGTGCTAGAACGAGGCTTGGTGCTTTCTTT.

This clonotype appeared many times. The CDR3 protein is CASSLVDTQYF. CDR3 DNA: TGTGCCAGCAGTTTGGTGGATACGCAGTATTTT. The chain joins TRBV7-9 to TRBJ2-3, with D uncertain. CDR1 and CDR2 from the germline V gene are SEHNR and FQNEAQ (reference sequence). V lost 6 bases and J lost 6, with 7 bases in between. The CDR3 loop spans 11 amino acids.

CDR3 nucleotide sequence: TGTGCCAGCTCACCACCGGTGAACGGGGAGCTGTTTTTT. Translated: CASSPPVNGELFF. V gene TRBV18 combines with J gene TRBJ2-2, with D hard to call. Trimming cost V 0 bases and J 7 bases, with 6 bases left between them. CDR1 KGHSH and CDR2 LQKENI come from the germline V gene. This CDR3 region has 13 residues.

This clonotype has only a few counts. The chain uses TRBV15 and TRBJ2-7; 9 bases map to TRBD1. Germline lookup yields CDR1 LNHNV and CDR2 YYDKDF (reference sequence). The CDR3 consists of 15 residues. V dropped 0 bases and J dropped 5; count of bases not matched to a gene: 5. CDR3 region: CATSRETGGLDEQYF. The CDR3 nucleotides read TGTGCCACCAGCAGAGAGACAGGGGGTTTGGACGAGCAGTACTTC.

Here the CDR3 reads CASSPRDRGLAETQYF. The DNA for the CDR3 is TGTGCCAGCAGCCCCCGGGACAGGGGTTTGGCAGAGACCCAGTACTTC. The chain employs TRBV14 and TRBJ2-5; 10 bases align to TRBD1. Germline CDR1 is SGHDN and CDR2 is FVKESK. Unmatched junction bases numbered 9, after V lost 4 bases and J lost 4 bases. This CDR3 region has 16 residues. The full variable domain, with the rest looked up from reference TRBV14 and TRBJ2-5, is EAGVTQFPSHSVIEKGQTVTLRCDPISGHDNLYWYRRVMGKEIKFLLHFVKESKQDESGMPNNRFLAERTGGTYSTLKVQPAELEDSGVYFCASSPRDRGLAETQYFGPGTRLLVL.

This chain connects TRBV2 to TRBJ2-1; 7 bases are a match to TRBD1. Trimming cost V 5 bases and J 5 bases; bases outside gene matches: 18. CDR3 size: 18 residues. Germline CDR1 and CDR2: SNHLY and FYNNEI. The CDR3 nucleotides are TGTGCCAGCAGTACAAAAGTGAACAGGGGAAGAGGGGACAATGAGCAGTTCTTC. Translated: CASSTKVNRGRGDNEQFF.

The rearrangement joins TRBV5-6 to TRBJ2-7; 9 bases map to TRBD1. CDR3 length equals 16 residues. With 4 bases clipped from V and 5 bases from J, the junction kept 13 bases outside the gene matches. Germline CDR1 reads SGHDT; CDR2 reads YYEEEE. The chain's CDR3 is CASSNWGTGLYHEQYF. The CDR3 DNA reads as TGTGCCAGCAGCAACTGGGGGACAGGGTTATACCACGAGCAGTACTTC. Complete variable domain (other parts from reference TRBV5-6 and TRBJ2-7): DAGVTQSPTHLIKTRGQQVTLRCSPKSGHDTVSWYQQALGQGPQFIFQYYEEEERQRGNFPDRFSGHQFPNYSSELNVNALLLGDSALYLCASSNWGTGLYHEQYFGPGTRLTVT.

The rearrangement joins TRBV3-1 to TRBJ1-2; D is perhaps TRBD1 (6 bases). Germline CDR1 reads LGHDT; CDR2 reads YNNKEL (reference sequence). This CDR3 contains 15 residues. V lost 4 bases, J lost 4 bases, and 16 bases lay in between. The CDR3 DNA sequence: TGTGCCAGCAGCCTAGGGGGGGGCGGTATCTATGGCTACACCTTC. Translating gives CASSLGGGGIYGYTF.

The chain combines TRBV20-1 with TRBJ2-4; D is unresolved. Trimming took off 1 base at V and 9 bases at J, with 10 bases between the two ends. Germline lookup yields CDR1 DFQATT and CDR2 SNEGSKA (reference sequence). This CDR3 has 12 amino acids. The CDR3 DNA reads TGCAGTGCTAGAGCCCTGATTGGCATTCAGTACTTC. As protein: CSARALIGIQYF.

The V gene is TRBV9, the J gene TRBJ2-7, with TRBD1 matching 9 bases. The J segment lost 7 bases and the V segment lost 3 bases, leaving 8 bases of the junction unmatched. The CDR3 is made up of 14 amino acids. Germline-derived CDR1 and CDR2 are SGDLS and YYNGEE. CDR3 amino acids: CASSDSGTGNEQYF. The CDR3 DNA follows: TGTGCCAGCAGCGATTCCGGGACAGGGAATGAGCAGTACTTC. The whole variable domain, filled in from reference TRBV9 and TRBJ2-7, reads DSGVTQTPKHLITATGQRVTLRCSPRSGDLSVYWYQQSLDQGLQFLIQYYNGEERAKGNILERFSAQQFPDLHSELNLSSLELGDSALYFCASSDSGTGNEQYFGPGTRLTVT.

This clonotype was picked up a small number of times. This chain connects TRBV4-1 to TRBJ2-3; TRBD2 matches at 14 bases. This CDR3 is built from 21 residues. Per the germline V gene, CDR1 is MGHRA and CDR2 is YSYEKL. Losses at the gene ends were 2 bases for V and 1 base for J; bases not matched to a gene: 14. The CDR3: CASSQLTGTSGSIGGTDTQYF. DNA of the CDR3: TGCGCCAGCAGCCAACTGACCGGGACTAGCGGGAGTATCGGGGGCACAGATACGCAGTATTTT.

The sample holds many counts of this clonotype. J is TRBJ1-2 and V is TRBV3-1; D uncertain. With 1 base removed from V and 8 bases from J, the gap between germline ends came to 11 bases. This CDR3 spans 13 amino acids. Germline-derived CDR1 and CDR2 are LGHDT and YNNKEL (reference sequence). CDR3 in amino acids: CASSQVLGGGYTF. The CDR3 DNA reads TGTGCCAGCAGCCAAGTCCTCGGTGGAGGCTACACCTTC. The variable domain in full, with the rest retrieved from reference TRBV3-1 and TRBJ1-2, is DTAVSQTPKYLVTQMGNDKSIKCEQNLGHDTMYWYKQDSKKFLKIMFSYNNKELIINETVPNRFSPKSPDKAHLNLHINSLELGDSAVYFCASSQVLGGGYTFGSGTRLTVV.

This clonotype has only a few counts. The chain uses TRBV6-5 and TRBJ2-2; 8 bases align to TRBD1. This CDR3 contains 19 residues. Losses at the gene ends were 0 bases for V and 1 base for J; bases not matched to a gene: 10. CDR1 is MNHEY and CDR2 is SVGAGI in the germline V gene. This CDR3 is CASSYSTGTGGGNTGELFF. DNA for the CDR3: TGTGCCAGCAGTTACTCGACCGGGACAGGAGGGGGGAACACCGGGGAGCTGTTTTTT.

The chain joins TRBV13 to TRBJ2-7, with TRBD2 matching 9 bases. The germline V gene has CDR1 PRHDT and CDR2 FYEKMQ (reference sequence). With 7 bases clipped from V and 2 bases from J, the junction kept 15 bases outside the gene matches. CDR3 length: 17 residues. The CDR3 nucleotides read TGTGCCAGCACCCTCCTGACGGGCCAGCGGGAGGCCTACGAGCAGTACTTC. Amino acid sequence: CASTLLTGQREAYEQYF.

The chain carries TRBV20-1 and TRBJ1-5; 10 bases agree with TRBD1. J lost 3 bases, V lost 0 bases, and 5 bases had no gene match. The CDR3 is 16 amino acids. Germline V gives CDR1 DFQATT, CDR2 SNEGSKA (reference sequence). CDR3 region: CSARETGGANNQPQHF. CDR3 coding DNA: TGCAGTGCTAGAGAGACAGGGGGCGCGAACAATCAGCCCCAGCATTTT.

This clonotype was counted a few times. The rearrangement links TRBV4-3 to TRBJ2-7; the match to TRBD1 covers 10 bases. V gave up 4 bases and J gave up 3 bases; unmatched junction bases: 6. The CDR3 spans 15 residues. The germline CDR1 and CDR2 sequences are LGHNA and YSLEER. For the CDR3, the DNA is TGCGCCAGCAGCCTAAACCGGGACAGGGGCTACGAGCAGTACTTC. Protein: CASSLNRDRGYEQYF.

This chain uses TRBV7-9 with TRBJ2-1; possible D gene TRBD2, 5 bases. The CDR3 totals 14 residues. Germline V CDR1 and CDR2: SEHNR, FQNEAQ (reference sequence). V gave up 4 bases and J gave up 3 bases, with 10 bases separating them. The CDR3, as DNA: TGTGCCAGCAGCTCGGACGGGGTCTACAATGAGCAGTTCTTC. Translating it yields CASSSDGVYNEQFF.